Each of the 23 T cell receptor beta chains below was sequenced from the same sample in a study of T cells in Graves' hyperthyroidism and ophthalmopathy. TCR beta CDR3 sequences were amplified from RNA transcripts. The HTBI primer set served for first-round RT-PCR of the TCR CDR3. TCRdb analysed the multiplex PCR reads with MiXCR anew, one entry per CDR3 protein. The repertoire holds 95,000 to 100,000 distinct CDR3 sequences, with approximately 56% as singletons. The material sequenced was blood. Receptor source: a woman in her thirties or forties with Graves' hyperthyroidism.

This clonotype was seen ten or more times. This chain joins TRBV6-1 and TRBJ2-7; 12 positions agree with TRBD2. The V gene's germline CDR1 is MNHNS and CDR2 SASEGT. Trimming removed 0 bases from V and 5 bases from J; junction bases left unmatched: 5. The CDR3 runs 16 residues. CDR3 sequence: CASSEALTSGSDEQYF. The CDR3 DNA reads as TGTGCCAGCAGTGAAGCCCTGACTAGCGGGAGCGACGAGCAGTACTTC.

The V call is TRBV18, the J call TRBJ2-5; 7 bases align to TRBD1. Germline V gene data show CDR1 as KGHSH and CDR2 as LQKENI. J was trimmed by 4 bases and V by 6 bases; bases with no gene match: 8. This CDR3 spans 14 amino acids. The CDR3 spells CASSFEGAGETQYF. The CDR3 DNA follows: TGTGCCAGCTCCTTTGAGGGGGCCGGAGAGACCCAGTACTTC.

The chain employs TRBV24-1 and TRBJ2-1; no definite D call. CDR3 length equals 11 residues. Germline CDR1 reads KGHDR; CDR2 reads SFDVKD. V lost 9 bases and J lost 5, with 7 bases in between. The CDR3 DNA reads as TGTGCCACCGGGATAGACAATGAGCAGTTCTTC. Translation gives CATGIDNEQFF.

This clonotype was counted many times. This chain links TRBV5-8 with TRBJ2-7; 13 bases align to TRBD2. Trimming cost V 5 bases and J 6 bases; bases outside gene matches: 5. The CDR3 sequence is 14 residues long. Per germline, CDR1 SGHTS and CDR2 YDEGEE. CDR3 nucleotide sequence: TGTGCCAGCAGTTCCCGGACTAGCGGGAGCGAGCAGTACTTC. Protein product: CASSSRTSGSEQYF. Full variable domain (remainder filled in from reference TRBV5-8 and TRBJ2-7): EAGVTQSPTHLIKTRGQQATLRCSPISGHTSVYWYQQALGLGLQFLLWYDEGEERNRGNFPPRFSGRQFPNYSSELNVNALELEDSALYLCASSSRTSGSEQYFGPGTRLTVT.

The chain has TRBV20-1 and TRBJ2-7, with 11 bases matching TRBD2. The length of the CDR3 is 16 residues. Germline values: CDR1 DFQATT, CDR2 SNEGSKA (reference sequence). The J segment lost 8 bases and the V segment lost 5 bases, leaving 17 bases of the junction unmatched. The CDR3 nucleotides read TGCAGTGCTCAAAACCCCACTAGCGGGAGTCCGTACAAGCAGTACTTC. It is translated as CSAQNPTSGSPYKQYF.

The chain is built from TRBV12-3 or TRBV12-4 and TRBJ2-7, with 10 nucleotides matching TRBD1. The CDR3 consists of 15 residues. The J segment lost 3 bases and the V segment lost 7 bases, leaving 9 bases of the junction unmatched. The CDR3 nucleotides are TGTGCCAGCACCCTGGCCGGGACAGGGGACTACGAGCAGTACTTC. Translated, it gives CASTLAGTGDYEQYF.

The chain links TRBV25-1 to TRBJ2-5; D ambiguous. The V end lost 2 bases, the J end lost 4 bases, and 8 bases lay between the germline ends. CDR3 length: 13 amino acids. The V gene's germline CDR1 is MGHDK and CDR2 SYGVNS. The CDR3 DNA reads TGTGCCAGCAGTGAACGGCGATCAGAGACCCAGTACTTC. The encoded protein is CASSERRSETQYF.

This clonotype was observed a few times. The CDR3 loop is CASSALATYNEQFF. The CDR3 nucleotides read TGCGCCAGCAGTGCCCTAGCGACCTACAATGAGCAGTTCTTC. The J gene is TRBJ2-1, the V gene TRBV10-2; D is possibly TRBD2 (6 bases). Trimming took off 4 bases at V and 2 bases at J, with 9 bases between the two ends. The length of the CDR3 is 14 residues. Germline values: CDR1 WSHSY, CDR2 SAAADI.

This clonotype has at least ten counts. This chain connects TRBV25-1 to TRBJ2-7, with 8 bases lining up with TRBD1. From germline, CDR1 is MGHDK and CDR2 SYGVNS. The CDR3 loop spans 16 amino acids. J lost 1 base, V lost 2 bases, and 7 bases had no gene match. CDR3 bases: TGTGCCAGCAGTGAACGGACAGGGATCCAATCCTACGAGCAGTACTTC. Its translation: CASSERTGIQSYEQYF.

The V gene is TRBV10-3, the J gene TRBJ1-2; 11 bases map to TRBD1. The germline gives CDR1 ENHRY, CDR2 SYGVKD. The J segment lost 7 bases and the V segment lost 10 bases, leaving 17 bases of the junction unmatched. The CDR3 totals 16 residues. The CDR3 DNA reads TGTGCCAGCAGCCAGACCCGGACAGGGGGCGCGGGTGGCTACACCTTC. It yields the protein CASSQTRTGGAGGYTF.

This clonotype was counted at least ten times. The rearrangement uses TRBV19 and TRBJ2-6; no firm D call. Trimming left V 7 bases short and J 4 bases short, with 14 bases between. This CDR3 is built from 15 residues. Germline V lookup: CDR1 LNHDA, CDR2 SQIVND (reference sequence). The DNA of the CDR3 is TGTGCCAGTACCTCCCTGTGGTCCGGGGCCAACGTCCTGACTTTC. Its protein is CASTSLWSGANVLTF.

In the case of this clonotype: This may stem from a read error, because a much larger clone lies one nucleotide away. The chain joins TRBV7-2 to TRBJ2-2, with 9 bases identical to TRBD1. The length of the CDR3 is 14 residues. J gave up 3 bases and V 4 bases, and 0 bases lay outside the gene matches. The germline V gene has CDR1 SGHTA and CDR2 FQGNSA. CDR3 protein: CASSWTGDTGELFF. CDR3 DNA sequence: TGTGCCAGCAGCTGGACAGGGGACACCGGGGAGCTGTTTTTT.

By sample share, this clonotype is medium-sized. The J gene is TRBJ2-5, the V gene TRBV7-3; 7 bases agree with TRBD2. CDR1 and CDR2 from the germline V gene are SGHTA and FQGTGA. The V segment lost 5 bases and the J segment 4 bases; nucleotides outside the gene matches: 4. This CDR3 is 13 amino acids long. The CDR3 bases are TGTGCCAGCAGCCGGACTAGGGGAGAGACCCAGTACTTC. Its protein product is CASSRTRGETQYF. Full variable domain (remainder filled in from reference TRBV7-3 and TRBJ2-5): GAGVSQTPSNKVTEKGKYVELRCDPISGHTALYWYRQSLGQGPEFLIYFQGTGAADDSGLPNDRFFAVRPEGSVSTLKIQRTERGDSAVYLCASSRTRGETQYFGPGTRLLVL.

This clonotype was detected only a few times. This rearrangement joins TRBV2 to TRBJ1-4; D is uncertain. The CDR3 is 17 amino acids. The ends were cut back, 2 bases at V and 8 bases at J, with 21 bases in the middle. CDR1 is SNHLY, CDR2 FYNNEI, per germline. This CDR3 is CASSESVFLGGEEKLFF. CDR3 sequence (DNA): TGTGCCAGCAGTGAATCCGTCTTCCTCGGTGGGGAGGAAAAACTGTTTTTT.

This rearrangement joins TRBV7-9 to TRBJ1-2; tentatively, D is TRBD1 (5 bases). The CDR3 is 14 residues long. The germline V gene has CDR1 SEHNR and CDR2 FQNEAQ (reference sequence). V was pared by 2 bases and J by 6 bases, with 13 bases between. The CDR3 protein is CASSLSARADGYTF. DNA of the CDR3: TGTGCCAGCAGCTTATCTGCCAGGGCCGATGGCTACACCTTC.

This rearrangement joins TRBV7-2 to TRBJ1-1; possibly TRBD1 for D (6 bases). V dropped 5 bases and J dropped 5 bases, with 12 bases sitting between them. Germline lookup yields CDR1 SGHTA and CDR2 FQGNSA. This CDR3 is 13 amino acids long. CDR3 amino acids: CASSQDRGTEAFF. CDR3 nucleotide sequence: TGTGCCAGCAGCCAAGATAGGGGGACTGAAGCTTTCTTT. Combining the CDR3 with reference TRBV7-2 and TRBJ1-1 gives the whole variable domain GAGVSQSPSNKVTEKGKDVELRCDPISGHTALYWYRQSLGQGLEFLIYFQGNSAPDKSGLPSDRFSAERTGGSVSTLTIQRTQQEDSAVYLCASSQDRGTEAFFGQGTRLTVV.

For this clonotype: One base away lies a much larger clone, so this may be a sequencing read error. The CDR3 DNA reads TGTGCCAGCAGTGGCCGAGGGGGGGCAGATACGCAGTATTTT. Amino acid sequence: CASSGRGGADTQYF. The V call is TRBV6-1, the J call TRBJ2-3; possibly TRBD2 for D (7 bases). The ends were cut back, 4 bases at V and 4 bases at J, with 12 bases in the middle. CDR3 length equals 14 residues. Germline V gives CDR1 MNHNS, CDR2 SASEGT.

There are a few counts of this clonotype. The genes are TRBV5-1 and TRBJ1-4, with 8 bases lining up with TRBD1. The CDR3 loop spans 15 amino acids. Trimming at V came to 5 bases and at J to 0 bases, leaving 3 bases not matched to a gene. Germline values: CDR1 SGHRS, CDR2 YFSETQ. The CDR3 here is CASRGQGATNEKLFF. The DNA of the CDR3 is TGCGCCAGCAGAGGACAGGGCGCAACTAATGAAAAACTGTTTTTT.

This clonotype has a count of ten or more. The V and J genes are TRBV7-2 and TRBJ2-2; D unresolved. Trimming stripped 8 bases from V and 1 base from J, with 14 bases between. Germline CDR1 SGHTA, CDR2 FQGNSA. CDR3 length: 15 amino acids. The CDR3 reads CASRPVTWNTGELFF. CDR3 DNA: TGTGCCAGCCGGCCTGTGACATGGAACACCGGGGAGCTGTTTTTT.

The V and J genes are TRBV7-2 and TRBJ2-5; D remains ambiguous. There are 15 residues in the CDR3. The V and J ends lost 5 bases and 5 bases respectively, with 18 bases between them. Germline CDR1 is SGHTA and CDR2 is FQGNSA. The DNA of the CDR3 is TGTGCCAGCAGCCAAGAACCGCTGGGGTGGGAGACCCAGTACTTC. Its translation is CASSQEPLGWETQYF.

This clonotype was recorded many times. This rearrangement joins TRBV20-1 to TRBJ2-7; 13 nucleotides agree with TRBD2. Germline CDR1 DFQATT, CDR2 SNEGSKA (reference sequence). Trimming at V came to 6 bases and at J to 2 bases, leaving 4 bases not matched to a gene. This CDR3 is built from 14 residues. The CDR3 reads CSATTSGRAYEQYF. DNA for the CDR3: TGCAGTGCCACAACTAGCGGGAGGGCCTACGAGCAGTACTTC.

The chain employs TRBV28 and TRBJ2-3, with D perhaps matching TRBD2 (5 bases). Germline-derived CDR1 and CDR2 are MDHEN and SYDVKM. The CDR3 runs 13 residues. Trimming shortened V by 6 bases and J by 2 bases, and 9 bases separated the two germline ends. For the CDR3, the DNA is TGTGCCAGCAGCAACCGGGACACAGATACGCAGTATTTT. Protein sequence: CASSNRDTDTQYF.

This clonotype was seen repeatedly, ten times or more. V usage is TRBV2 and J usage is TRBJ1-4, with TRBD1 matching 9 bases. Trimming cost V 8 bases and J 7 bases; bases outside gene matches: 5. The CDR3 consists of 13 residues. The germline V gene encodes CDR1 SNHLY and CDR2 FYNNEI. CDR3 residues: CASSGQGGEKLFF. The CDR3 DNA reads TGTGCCAGCTCGGGACAGGGCGGTGAAAAACTGTTTTTT.